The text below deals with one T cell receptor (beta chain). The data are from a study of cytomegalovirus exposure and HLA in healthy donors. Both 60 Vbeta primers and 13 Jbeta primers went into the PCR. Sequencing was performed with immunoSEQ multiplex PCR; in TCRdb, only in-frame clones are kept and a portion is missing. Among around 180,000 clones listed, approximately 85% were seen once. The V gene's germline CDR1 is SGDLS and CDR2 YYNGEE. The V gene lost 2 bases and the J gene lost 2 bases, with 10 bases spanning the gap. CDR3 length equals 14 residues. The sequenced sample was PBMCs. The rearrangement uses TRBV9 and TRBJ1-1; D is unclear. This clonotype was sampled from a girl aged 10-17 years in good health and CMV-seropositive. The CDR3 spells CASSVAILNTEAFF. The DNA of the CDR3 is TGTGCCAGCAGCGTGGCCATTCTTAACACTGAAGCTTTCTTT.